The entry that follows covers one T cell receptor beta chain sequence. The data originate from a study of blood T cell repertoires in COVID-19. In germline, CDR1 is SGHNT, CDR2 YYREEE (reference sequence). This CDR3 comprises 13 residues. Unmatched junction bases numbered 1, after V lost 4 bases and J lost 2 bases. Authors' analysis steps: Cell counts per sample came from amplifying reference gene primers. TCRdb keeps only in-frame clones here, not all; method: immunoSEQ multiplex PCR. D and trimming come from the DNA, and the V and J calls and clone size come from that table. The sample holds about 230,000 clones, 83% seen once.

Source material: peripheral blood. This sequence was found in a man aged 35 to 55 with active or convalescent COVID-19. The rearrangement links TRBV5-4 to TRBJ2-7; 9 nucleotides match TRBD2. Written as DNA, the CDR3 is TGTGCCAGCAGCCAGCGGGGGGCCTACGAGCAGTACTTC. It translates to CASSQRGAYEQYF.